Below, 18 T cell receptor beta chains from the same sample are listed, as sequenced in a study of blood T cell repertoires in COVID-19. TCRdb's copy holds only in-frame clones and misses some; the assay was immunoSEQ multiplex PCR. The data show a few hundred thousand clones, around 84% seen once. The specimen sequenced was PBMCs or T cells enriched from blood (not recorded which). The source of these receptors is a woman aged 50 to 65 who had recovered from COVID-19.

The rearrangement joins TRBV7-9 to TRBJ1-1; D ambiguous. Per germline, CDR1 SEHNR and CDR2 FQNEAQ (reference sequence). Trimming removed 7 bases from V and 2 bases from J, with 14 bases in between. The CDR3 has 14 amino acids. Written as DNA, the CDR3 is TGTGCCAGCACCTCAACAGATTCAAACACTGAAGCTTTCTTT. Protein sequence: CASTSTDSNTEAFF.

This rearrangement joins TRBV5-5 to TRBJ1-2, with unresolved D. Trimming left V 0 bases short and J 5 bases short, with 14 bases between. The CDR3 sequence is 15 residues long. Germline assignment: CDR1 SGHKS and CDR2 YYEKEE (reference sequence). The CDR3 sequence: CASSLVKAGSYGYTF. The CDR3 DNA sequence: TGTGCCAGCAGCTTGGTAAAGGCAGGTTCATATGGCTACACCTTC. Combining the CDR3 with reference TRBV5-5 and TRBJ1-2 gives the whole variable domain DAGVTQSPTHLIKTRGQQVTLRCSPISGHKSVSWYQQVLGQGPQFIFQYYEKEERGRGNFPDRFSARQFPNYSSELNVNALLLGDSALYLCASSLVKAGSYGYTFGSGTRLTVV.

The CDR3 sequence: CASSSGQGTTEAFF. The CDR3 region has the DNA TGCGCCAGCAGCTCCGGACAGGGGACCACTGAAGCTTTCTTT. The rearrangement links TRBV5-1 to TRBJ1-1; 9 bases fit TRBD1. V gave up 3 bases and J gave up 4 bases; unmatched junction bases: 4. Germline CDR1 SGHRS, CDR2 YFSETQ. The CDR3 loop spans 14 amino acids.

This clone was recorded a few times. The V and J genes are TRBV28 and TRBJ2-7; 9 nucleotides match TRBD1. V dropped 5 bases and J dropped 3; count of bases not matched to a gene: 14. There are 17 residues in the CDR3. Germline V gives CDR1 MDHEN, CDR2 SYDVKM. CDR3 protein: CASSPFRSGTGIYEQYF. The CDR3 coding sequence is TGTGCCAGCAGTCCTTTCCGATCCGGGACAGGGATCTACGAGCAGTACTTC. The whole variable domain, filled in from reference TRBV28 and TRBJ2-7, reads DVKVTQSSRYLVKRTGEKVFLECVQDMDHENMFWYRQDPGLGLRLIYFSYDVKMKEKGDIPEGYSVSREKKERFSLILESASTNQTSMYLCASSPFRSGTGIYEQYFGPGTRLTVT.

The chain combines TRBV5-4 with TRBJ2-7; 7 bases are shared with TRBD1. This CDR3 has 14 amino acids. The J segment lost 1 base and the V segment lost 4 bases, leaving 5 bases of the junction unmatched. The V gene's germline CDR1 is SGHNT and CDR2 YYREEE (reference sequence). CDR3 sequence (DNA): TGTGCCAGCAGCGCAGGGACAGCTTCCTACGAGCAGTACTTC. Translation: CASSAGTASYEQYF.

The count of this clone is one. This chain joins TRBV10-3 and TRBJ2-3; D may be TRBD2 (5 bases). This CDR3 spans 15 amino acids. V shed 6 bases and J shed 2 bases, with 15 bases lying between them. Germline V lookup: CDR1 ENHRY, CDR2 SYGVKD. The CDR3 sequence is CAISPGGLPTDTQYF. The DNA for the CDR3 is TGTGCCATCAGCCCAGGAGGTCTACCCACAGATACGCAGTATTTT.

V gene TRBV28 combines with J gene TRBJ2-2; 9 bases align to TRBD2. The CDR3 is 15 residues long. Germline-derived CDR1 and CDR2 are MDHEN and SYDVKM. Trimming removed 5 bases from V and 4 bases from J; junction bases left unmatched: 5. CDR3 sequence: CASSAGGRGTGELFF. The CDR3 DNA sequence: TGTGCCAGCAGTGCGGGGGGGCGCGGCACCGGGGAGCTGTTTTTT.

This chain links TRBV19 with TRBJ1-6; possibly TRBD1 for D (6 bases). V lost 4 bases and J lost 10, with 17 bases in between. This CDR3 contains 15 residues. The germline V gene has CDR1 LNHDA and CDR2 SQIVND (reference sequence). CDR3 residues: CASSRNRVGESPLHF. In nucleotides, the CDR3 is TGTGCCAGTAGTAGAAACAGGGTTGGGGAATCACCCCTCCACTTT.

V usage is TRBV6-5 and J usage is TRBJ1-2; a possible D gene is TRBD1 (6 bases). V was shortened by 6 bases and J by 6 bases, with 17 bases between the two germline ends. Germline CDR1 reads MNHEY; CDR2 reads SVGAGI. The CDR3 runs to 14 residues. For the CDR3, the DNA is TGTGCCAGCAGCCAAGACAGGCGGGTGAATGGCTACACCTTC. Translating gives CASSQDRRVNGYTF.

There are a few counts of this clone. The chain joins TRBV12-5 to TRBJ2-7; D perhaps matches TRBD2 (5 bases). The germline CDR1 and CDR2 sequences are LGHNT and FRNRAP. The CDR3 totals 14 residues. Trimming shortened V by 1 base and J by 7 bases, and 14 bases separated the two germline ends. CDR3 DNA: TGTGCTAGTGGTTTGGAGGTAATAGGAGGTGAGCAGTACTTC. The encoded protein is CASGLEVIGGEQYF.

The chain employs TRBV28 and TRBJ1-1; possible D gene TRBD1, 6 bases. V was cut by 9 bases and J by 2 bases, with 16 bases left in between. Germline assignment: CDR1 MDHEN and CDR2 SYDVKM. This CDR3 region has 14 residues. In nucleotides, the CDR3 is TGTGCCAGTCTTGGGGGGGGCGTTAACACTGAAGCTTTCTTT. Translation gives CASLGGGVNTEAFF.

J is TRBJ2-2 and V is TRBV19; TRBD2 matches at 10 bases. Germline V gives CDR1 LNHDA, CDR2 SQIVND (reference sequence). The CDR3 extends over 16 amino acids. With 11 bases clipped from V and 1 base from J, the junction kept 10 bases outside the gene matches. CDR3 region: CAASRLAGGNTGELFF. The DNA for the CDR3 is TGTGCCGCTTCCCGACTAGCGGGTGGGAACACCGGGGAGCTGTTTTTT.

The rearrangement uses TRBV2 and TRBJ2-5; the match to TRBD1 covers 7 bases. Germline V gives CDR1 SNHLY, CDR2 FYNNEI. The length of the CDR3 is 14 residues. The V gene end was trimmed by 6 bases and the J gene end by 1 base; junction bases not matched to a gene: 5. The chain's CDR3 is CASRLDRSQETQYF. The CDR3 coding sequence is TGTGCCAGCAGGCTGGACAGGTCCCAAGAGACCCAGTACTTC. Full variable domain (remainder filled in from reference TRBV2 and TRBJ2-5): EPEVTQTPSHQVTQMGQEVILRCVPISNHLYFYWYRQILGQKVEFLVSFYNNEISEKSEIFDDQFSVERPDGSNFTLKIRSTKLEDSAMYFCASRLDRSQETQYFGPGTRLLVL.

The gene calls are TRBV10-3 and TRBJ2-3, with a possible D match to TRBD2 (6 bases). Germline V lookup: CDR1 ENHRY, CDR2 SYGVKD. V lost 3 bases and J lost 5, with 9 bases in between. The CDR3 contains 13 residues. CDR3 residues: CAISELGGDTQYF. Written as DNA, the CDR3 is TGTGCCATCAGTGAACTGGGGGGAGATACGCAGTATTTT.

The chain employs TRBV7-6 and TRBJ2-2; 7 positions match TRBD1. With V trimmed by 5 bases and J by 0 bases, 3 bases remained unmatched. The germline gives CDR1 SGHVS, CDR2 FNYEAQ. This CDR3 comprises 15 residues. The CDR3 region has the DNA TGTGCCAGCAGCCCGGGACAGTCGAACACCGGGGAGCTGTTTTTT. This codes for CASSPGQSNTGELFF.

This clone has a single count. V is TRBV10-3 and J is TRBJ2-6; D uncertain. V was clipped by 8 bases and J by 4 bases, with 12 bases between them. Per germline, CDR1 ENHRY and CDR2 SYGVKD. The CDR3 extends over 14 amino acids. This CDR3 is CAILEASGANVLTF. In DNA, the CDR3 is TGTGCCATCCTCGAGGCGTCCGGGGCCAACGTCCTGACTTTC.

In this sample, this clone turned up a few times. The CDR3 DNA sequence: TGTGCCAGCAGTGTCATCGGGACTAGCAGAGACAATGAGCAGTTCTTC. It encodes CASSVIGTSRDNEQFF. This chain uses TRBV25-1 with TRBJ2-1, with TRBD2 matching over 9 bases. Germline V CDR1 and CDR2: MGHDK, SYGVNS. With V trimmed by 4 bases and J by 5 bases, 9 bases remained unmatched. The CDR3 sequence is 16 residues long. The entire variable domain, with the rest obtained from reference TRBV25-1 and TRBJ2-1, is as follows: EADIYQTPRYLVIGTGKKITLECSQTMGHDKMYWYQQDPGMELHLIHYSYGVNSTEKGDLSSESTVSRIRTEHFPLTLESARPSHTSQYLCASSVIGTSRDNEQFFGPGTRLTVL.

The gene calls are TRBV29-1 and TRBJ2-3; 8 bases are a match to TRBD1. Trimming removed 7 bases from V and 0 bases from J; junction bases left unmatched: 6. Germline V CDR1 and CDR2: SQVTM, ANQGSEA. This CDR3 comprises 14 residues. This CDR3 reads CSAQGALSTDTQYF. CDR3 DNA sequence: TGCAGCGCCCAGGGGGCGTTAAGCACAGATACGCAGTATTTT.